The entry that follows covers one T cell receptor beta chain sequence. This clonotype was seen many times. The antigen it binds to is not known. Per-base quality was not reported, and no clone a single base away is much larger than it. Libraries were prepared through PCR. Sequencing took place on an Illumina HiSeq 2000. TCRdb reworked the public reads: Q25 trimming with fastp, MiXCR clone assembly, productive beta chains retained. Each CDR3 protein gets just one entry, which takes the most common genes and DNA from the rows behind it. The sample table contains approximately 80,000 distinct CDR3 sequences; only one count was recorded for 51% of them. The ten largest clones add up to more than 13% of the sample. Looking up the germline V gene yields CDR1 MNHEY and CDR2 SVGEGT. V is cut back by 5 bases and J by 7 bases, with 5 bases in the junction unmatched. Including the terminal cysteine and phenylalanine, the CDR3 comprises 14 residues. Here the CDR3 DNA is all that survives: 42 bases in frame from base 1.

These data are taken from a study of CDR3 diversity in severe acne (dated by TCRdb to about 2019). In this chain, TRBV6-2 or TRBV6-3 is recombined with TRBJ1-6, and 7 junctional nucleotides match TRBD1. Sequencing was performed on blood. The receptor was isolated from a male donor in good health, without acne. This receptor carries the CDR3 CASSTQGGNSPLHF. In nucleotides, the sequence is TGTGCCAGCAGTACGCAGGGGGGGAATTCACCCCTCCACTTT.